This entry features one T cell receptor (beta chain) sequence. Authors' processing steps: By means of reference gene primer amplification, nucleated cell counts were estimated. TCRdb's copy holds only in-frame clones and misses some; the assay was immunoSEQ multiplex PCR. V and J calls and clone size are as listed in that table; D and trimming were resolved from the DNA. In the table there are approximately 270,000 clones, approximately 91% of which are singletons. Germline V CDR1 and CDR2: SGHRS, YFSETQ. CDR3 length equals 15 residues. Germline trimming cut 4 bases from V and 5 bases from J; bases unmatched to any gene: 6. The data stem from a study of blood T cell repertoires in COVID-19. Looking at the study overall: From T cells, B-cell-depleted T cells, or PBMCs came the material, which was cDNA or gDNA.

The sequencing input was PBMCs or T cells enriched from blood (not recorded which). The chain uses TRBV5-1 and TRBJ2-1, with 10 bases lining up with TRBD2. This receptor was obtained from a human donor in a cohort exposed to, infected with or recovered from COVID-19 (not recorded which). The donor label of this sample is uncertain. In DNA, the CDR3 is TGCGCCAGCAGCCCCCGGACTAGCGGAAACAATGAGCAGTTCTTC. This sequence encodes CASSPRTSGNNEQFF.